The rows below give T cell receptor beta chains drawn from one sample of a study of control samples from healthy donors and cancer patients. Sequencing used immunoSEQ multiplex PCR; TCRdb keeps in-frame clones, though not all of them. The sample carries over 150,000 clones, around 96% recorded once. Sequences were obtained from blood. The receptors stem from a man aged 40-49 years in good health. Each CDR3 is given with its conserved first and last residue. A D gene is named only where the DNA matches it firmly. Clone sizes are given selectively: once, few, many, or a class where the clone is expanded.

J: TRBJ1-2; V: TRBV12-3/TRBV12-4; D: .; size: .; CDR3: CASSFRRGGYTF; DNA: TGTGCCAGCAGTTTCCGGCGGGGAGGCTACACCTTC
J: TRBJ2-1; V: TRBV7-7; D: TRBD1; size: .; CDR3: CASSSGTGRSDEQFF; DNA: TGTGCCAGCAGCTCCGGGACAGGGCGTTCGGATGAGCAGTTCTTC
J: TRBJ1-1; V: TRBV15; D: .; size: .; CDR3: CATSRDSRVPEAFF; DNA: TGTGCCACCAGCAGAGATAGTAGGGTCCCTGAAGCTTTCTTT
J: TRBJ2-1; V: TRBV9; D: .; size: .; CDR3: CASSVGDSYSSYNEQFF; DNA: TGTGCCAGCAGCGTAGGGGACTCCTATAGCTCCTACAATGAGCAGTTCTTC
J: TRBJ2-1; V: TRBV5-4; D: TRBD1; size: .; CDR3: CASSFPQGAYNEQFF; DNA: TGTGCCAGCAGCTTCCCACAGGGGGCCTACAATGAGCAGTTCTTC
J: TRBJ1-2; V: TRBV15; D: .; size: .; CDR3: CATSRGAGIYGYTF; DNA: TGTGCCACCAGCAGAGGCGCGGGAATCTATGGCTACACCTTC
J: TRBJ2-3; V: TRBV7-6; D: .; size: .; CDR3: CASSLTGDSTDTQYF; DNA: TGTGCCAGCAGCTTAACGGGGGATAGCACAGATACGCAGTATTTT
J: TRBJ2-7; V: TRBV6-5; D: .; size: .; CDR3: CASIKSGSSYEQYF; DNA: TGTGCCAGCATCAAATCCGGGAGCTCCTACGAGCAGTACTTC
J: TRBJ1-1; V: TRBV5-1; D: TRBD1; size: .; CDR3: CASSWLTGSNTEAFF; DNA: TGCGCCAGCAGCTGGCTGACAGGGTCGAACACTGAAGCTTTCTTT
J: TRBJ2-3; V: TRBV18; D: .; size: .; CDR3: CASSPRGTDTQYF; DNA: TGTGCCAGCTCACCACGGGGCACAGATACGCAGTATTTT
J: TRBJ2-3; V: TRBV12-3/TRBV12-4; D: .; size: .; CDR3: CASSWGTDTQYF; DNA: TGTGCCAGCAGTTGGGGGACAGATACGCAGTATTTT
J: TRBJ1-1; V: TRBV6-5; D: TRBD1; size: .; CDR3: CASSHTGGTEAFF; DNA: TGTGCCAGCAGTCACACAGGGGGGACTGAAGCTTTCTTT
J: TRBJ1-4; V: TRBV27; D: .; size: .; CDR3: CASSLGFANEKLFF; DNA: TGTGCCAGCAGTTTAGGGTTTGCTAATGAAAAACTGTTTTTT
J: TRBJ1-2; V: TRBV5-6; D: TRBD1; size: .; CDR3: CASSAGTGFYGYTF; DNA: TGTGCCAGCAGCGCCGGGACAGGATTCTATGGCTACACCTTC
J: TRBJ1-1; V: TRBV19; D: .; size: .; CDR3: CASSTSQNTEAFF; DNA: TGTGCCAGTAGTACCTCACAGAACACTGAAGCTTTCTTT
J: TRBJ1-1; V: TRBV7-2; D: .; size: .; CDR3: CASSPRRIQVGNTEAFF; DNA: TGTGCCAGCAGCCCAAGGAGGATACAGGTCGGGAACACTGAAGCTTTCTTT
J: TRBJ2-6; V: TRBV19; D: .; size: once; CDR3: CASRERTSGANVLTF; DNA: TGTGCCAGTAGAGAGCGGACATCTGGGGCCAACGTCCTGACTTTC
J: TRBJ1-2; V: TRBV5-1; D: .; size: .; CDR3: CASSSQVSYTF; DNA: TGCGCCAGCAGCTCACAGGTTTCCTACACCTTC
J: TRBJ1-2; V: TRBV11-2; D: .; size: .; CDR3: CASSFRTAANGYTF; DNA: TGTGCCAGCAGCTTCCGGACAGCCGCGAATGGCTACACCTTC
J: TRBJ1-4; V: TRBV30; D: TRBD1; size: .; CDR3: CAWSFSRGQEKLFF; DNA: TGTGCCTGGAGTTTTTCCAGGGGACAGGAAAAACTGTTTTTT
J: TRBJ1-2; V: TRBV7-6; D: TRBD1; size: once; CDR3: CASSLVTGEGYTF; DNA: TGTGCCAGCAGCTTAGTAACAGGGGAAGGCTACACCTTC
J: TRBJ2-1; V: TRBV20-1; D: .; size: .; CDR3: CSAPGYNEQFF; DNA: TGCAGTGCCCCCGGATACAATGAGCAGTTCTTC
J: TRBJ1-4; V: TRBV5-5; D: .; size: once; CDR3: CASSSLGVRGNEKLFF; DNA: TGTGCCAGCAGCTCATTGGGGGTTCGGGGTAATGAAAAACTGTTTTTT
J: TRBJ2-2; V: TRBV5-1; D: .; size: .; CDR3: CASSLPPPNTGELFF; DNA: TGCGCCAGCAGCTTGCCCCCTCCGAACACCGGGGAGCTGTTTTTT
J: TRBJ1-5; V: TRBV28; D: .; size: .; CDR3: CASSTGLQPQHF; DNA: TGTGCCAGCAGTACAGGGCTTCAGCCCCAGCATTTT
J: TRBJ1-1; V: TRBV11-2; D: .; size: .; CDR3: CASSSSGGGGPEAFF; DNA: TGTGCCAGCAGCTCATCCGGCGGTGGGGGTCCTGAAGCTTTCTTT
J: TRBJ1-1; V: TRBV6-4; D: .; size: .; CDR3: CASSSNRGTEAFF; DNA: TGTGCCAGCAGTTCAAACCGGGGCACTGAAGCTTTCTTT
J: TRBJ1-2; V: TRBV5-4; D: .; size: .; CDR3: CASSLEGGTLYGYTF; DNA: TGTGCCAGCAGCTTGGAGGGAGGGACTCTATATGGCTACACCTTC
J: TRBJ1-1; V: TRBV10-2; D: TRBD1; size: .; CDR3: CASSAGGQGASTEAFF; DNA: TGCGCCAGCAGTGCTGGTGGACAGGGGGCGAGCACTGAAGCTTTCTTT
J: TRBJ2-7; V: TRBV6-5; D: TRBD1; size: .; CDR3: CASSYSLGTGAYEQYF; DNA: TGTGCCAGCAGTTACTCCCTCGGGACAGGAGCCTACGAGCAGTACTTC
J: TRBJ1-5; V: TRBV28; D: TRBD1; size: .; CDR3: CASSMGQGIRAQHF; DNA: TGTGCCAGCAGCATGGGACAGGGGATCAGGGCCCAGCATTTT
J: TRBJ1-1; V: TRBV29-1; D: .; size: .; CDR3: CSVEWAGEAFF; DNA: TGCAGCGTCGAGTGGGCCGGTGAAGCTTTCTTT
J: TRBJ2-3; V: TRBV6-6; D: TRBD2; size: .; CDR3: CASSSGLAGGTDTQYF; DNA: TGTGCCAGCAGTTCGGGACTAGCGGGGGGTACAGATACGCAGTATTTT
J: TRBJ1-3; V: TRBV28; D: TRBD1; size: .; CDR3: CASSPQGARGNTIYF; DNA: TGTGCCAGCAGCCCACAGGGGGCGCGGGGAAACACCATATATTTT
J: TRBJ2-7; V: TRBV25-1; D: TRBD1; size: .; CDR3: CASSRRDSEQYF; DNA: TGTGCCAGCAGCCGCCGGGACAGCGAGCAGTACTTC
J: TRBJ1-4; V: TRBV19; D: .; size: .; CDR3: CASSQRRITTATNEKLFF; DNA: TGTGCCAGTAGCCAACGACGGATAACAACTGCAACTAATGAAAAACTGTTTTTT
J: TRBJ1-1; V: TRBV29-1; D: .; size: .; CDR3: CSVVMNTEAFF; DNA: TGCAGCGTTGTGATGAACACTGAAGCTTTCTTT
J: TRBJ1-1; V: TRBV5-6; D: .; size: .; CDR3: CASSSWVENTEAFF; DNA: TGTGCCAGCAGCTCATGGGTAGAGAACACTGAAGCTTTCTTT
J: TRBJ1-5; V: TRBV21-1; D: .; size: .; CDR3: CASSKAGQEPDSNQPQHF; DNA: TGTGCCAGCAGCAAAGCCGGACAGGAACCAGATAGCAATCAGCCCCAGCATTTT
J: TRBJ1-4; V: TRBV12-5; D: .; size: .; CDR3: CASQGGHEKLFF; DNA: TGTGCTAGCCAGGGAGGCCACGAAAAACTGTTTTTT
J: TRBJ1-1; V: TRBV19; D: .; size: .; CDR3: CASSWGRGMNTEAFF; DNA: TGTGCCAGTAGTTGGGGAAGGGGCATGAACACTGAAGCTTTCTTT
J: TRBJ2-7; V: TRBV5-1; D: .; size: .; CDR3: CASSLGRPISYEQYF; DNA: TGCGCCAGCAGCTTGGGACGGCCAATCTCCTACGAGCAGTACTTC
J: TRBJ2-1; V: TRBV5-6; D: .; size: .; CDR3: CASSQTSVREFF; DNA: TGTGCCAGCAGCCAAACGAGCGTTAGGGAGTTCTTC
J: TRBJ1-1; V: TRBV18; D: .; size: .; CDR3: CASSPNRGAEAFF; DNA: TGTGCCAGCTCACCAAATCGGGGGGCTGAAGCTTTCTTT
J: TRBJ2-5; V: TRBV4-3; D: .; size: .; CDR3: CASSLDRFGETQYF; DNA: TGCGCCAGCAGCCTCGACCGGTTCGGAGAGACCCAGTACTTC
J: TRBJ2-7; V: TRBV28; D: .; size: .; CDR3: CASRPHPTGLGVYEQYF; DNA: TGTGCCAGCAGGCCACACCCTACGGGGCTCGGGGTTTACGAGCAGTACTTC
J: TRBJ2-1; V: TRBV9; D: TRBD2; size: .; CDR3: CASSRRLAGGTTEQFF; DNA: TGTGCCAGCAGCAGAAGACTAGCGGGGGGTACGACTGAGCAGTTCTTC
J: TRBJ2-1; V: TRBV7-3; D: .; size: .; CDR3: CASSRDKYANEQFF; DNA: TGTGCCAGCAGCCGAGATAAGTACGCCAATGAGCAGTTCTTC
J: TRBJ1-2; V: TRBV7-2; D: .; size: .; CDR3: CASSSRRDYGYTF; DNA: TGTGCCAGCAGCTCCCGACGGGACTATGGCTACACCTTC